This is a list of T cell receptor beta chains from one sample in a study of CD8+ T cells in alopecia areata. Profiling relied on immunoSEQ multiplex PCR, and the TCRdb table lists in-frame clones only, not all of them. The profile shows 130,000 to 150,000 clones, more than 55% of them singletons. The source material was CD8+ T cells sorted from blood. The source is a human donor in good health. Both conserved end residues are part of each CDR3. D genes are given only for firm matches. Some rows mark clone size as missing; the rest say once, few, many or name a class of expanded clone.

d_call: NA
clone_size: NA
v_call: TRBV4-1
j_call: TRBJ1-5
cdr3_length: 15
cdr3_aa: CASSQSLGSNQPQHF
cdr3_nt: TGCGCCAGCAGCCAGAGTCTCGGGAGCAATCAGCCCCAGCATTTT

d_call: NA
clone_size: few
v_call: TRBV6-4
j_call: TRBJ2-2
cdr3_length: 14
cdr3_aa: CASSDSESTGELFF
cdr3_nt: TGTGCCAGCAGTGACTCCGAGTCCACCGGGGAGCTGTTTTTT

d_call: NA
clone_size: NA
v_call: TRBV9
j_call: TRBJ2-7
cdr3_length: 14
cdr3_aa: CASSVGGEGREQYF
cdr3_nt: TGTGCCAGCAGCGTCGGGGGCGAGGGGAGGGAGCAGTACTTC

d_call: TRBD1
clone_size: few
v_call: TRBV29-1
j_call: TRBJ1-2
cdr3_length: 14
cdr3_aa: CSVEDRDRGSGYTF
cdr3_nt: TGCAGCGTTGAAGACCGGGACAGGGGCAGTGGCTACACCTTC

d_call: NA
clone_size: few
v_call: TRBV27
j_call: TRBJ1-1
cdr3_length: 13
cdr3_aa: CASSSHSDTEAFF
cdr3_nt: TGTGCCAGCAGTTCCCACTCCGACACTGAAGCTTTCTTT

d_call: NA
clone_size: NA
v_call: TRBV2
j_call: TRBJ1-1
cdr3_length: 13
cdr3_aa: CASRHSVNTEAFF
cdr3_nt: TGTGCCAGCAGACACTCGGTGAACACTGAAGCTTTCTTT

d_call: NA
clone_size: NA
v_call: TRBV27
j_call: TRBJ2-1
cdr3_length: 15
cdr3_aa: CASSLSDNSYNEQFF
cdr3_nt: TGTGCCAGCAGTCTTTCTGACAACTCCTACAATGAGCAGTTCTTC

d_call: TRBD2
clone_size: NA
v_call: TRBV15
j_call: TRBJ2-1
cdr3_length: 17
cdr3_aa: CATSRERSGGPVDEQFF
cdr3_nt: TGTGCCACCAGCAGAGAGCGGTCGGGAGGGCCGGTGGATGAGCAGTTCTTC

d_call: NA
clone_size: NA
v_call: TRBV7-9
j_call: TRBJ2-3
cdr3_length: 14
cdr3_aa: CASAHREVADTQYF
cdr3_nt: TGTGCCAGCGCACACAGGGAGGTGGCAGATACGCAGTATTTT

d_call: NA
clone_size: NA
v_call: TRBV5-1
j_call: TRBJ2-7
cdr3_length: 12
cdr3_aa: CASADPGHEQYF
cdr3_nt: TGCGCCAGCGCCGACCCAGGACACGAGCAGTACTTC

d_call: TRBD1
clone_size: many
v_call: TRBV29-1
j_call: TRBJ2-5
cdr3_length: 13
cdr3_aa: CSVVQGARETQYF
cdr3_nt: TGCAGCGTGGTACAGGGGGCCAGGGAGACCCAGTACTTC

d_call: NA
clone_size: NA
v_call: TRBV29-1
j_call: TRBJ2-1
cdr3_length: 13
cdr3_aa: CSVERTDDNEQFF
cdr3_nt: TGCAGCGTTGAAAGGACGGATGACAATGAGCAGTTCTTC

d_call: NA
clone_size: NA
v_call: TRBV19
j_call: TRBJ1-1
cdr3_length: 16
cdr3_aa: CASSENTWGGNTEAFF
cdr3_nt: TGTGCCAGTAGTGAGAACACCTGGGGAGGGAACACTGAAGCTTTCTTT

d_call: TRBD1
clone_size: NA
v_call: TRBV27
j_call: TRBJ2-7
cdr3_length: 16
cdr3_aa: CASSLLPPDRGHEQYF
cdr3_nt: TGTGCCAGCAGTTTACTCCCGCCCGACAGGGGGCACGAGCAGTACTTC

d_call: TRBD2
clone_size: NA
v_call: TRBV6-5
j_call: TRBJ2-1
cdr3_length: 12
cdr3_aa: CASSYSGTTQFF
cdr3_nt: TGTGCCAGCAGTTACTCCGGGACTACCCAGTTCTTC

d_call: NA
clone_size: NA
v_call: TRBV29-1
j_call: TRBJ2-1
cdr3_length: 16
cdr3_aa: CSVLRLEQRATWEQFF
cdr3_nt: TGCAGCGTTCTCCGACTGGAACAGCGGGCCACATGGGAGCAGTTCTTC

d_call: NA
clone_size: NA
v_call: TRBV2
j_call: TRBJ1-1
cdr3_length: 13
cdr3_aa: CASSDRGRTEAFF
cdr3_nt: TGTGCCAGCAGTGATCGGGGGCGGACTGAAGCTTTCTTT

d_call: TRBD1
clone_size: NA
v_call: TRBV29-1
j_call: TRBJ2-7
cdr3_length: 14
cdr3_aa: CSVQPTGGAYEQYF
cdr3_nt: TGCAGCGTCCAACCGACAGGGGGGGCCTACGAGCAGTACTTC

d_call: NA
clone_size: NA
v_call: TRBV7-9
j_call: TRBJ1-2
cdr3_length: 14
cdr3_aa: CASSPVHTNYGYTF
cdr3_nt: TGTGCCAGCAGCCCGGTACATACGAACTATGGCTACACCTTC

d_call: NA
clone_size: NA
v_call: TRBV28
j_call: TRBJ2-3
cdr3_length: 13
cdr3_aa: CASSLTYTDTQYF
cdr3_nt: TGTGCCAGCAGTTTAACATACACAGATACGCAGTATTTT

d_call: NA
clone_size: NA
v_call: TRBV4-1
j_call: TRBJ2-1
cdr3_length: 15
cdr3_aa: CASSQGFGIVDEQFF
cdr3_nt: TGCGCCAGCAGCCAAGGTTTTGGTATTGTCGATGAGCAGTTCTTC

d_call: TRBD1
clone_size: few
v_call: TRBV29-1
j_call: TRBJ2-7
cdr3_length: 13
cdr3_aa: CSVETGGLREQYF
cdr3_nt: TGCAGCGTTGAGACAGGGGGTTTACGGGAGCAGTACTTC

d_call: NA
clone_size: NA
v_call: TRBV5-6
j_call: TRBJ2-1
cdr3_length: 13
cdr3_aa: CASSQGLSNEQFF
cdr3_nt: TGTGCCAGCAGCCAGGGACTTTCCAATGAGCAGTTCTTC

d_call: TRBD2
clone_size: NA
v_call: TRBV29-1
j_call: TRBJ2-1
cdr3_length: 12
cdr3_aa: CSVVASGNEQFF
cdr3_nt: TGCAGCGTTGTGGCTAGCGGGAATGAGCAGTTCTTC

d_call: NA
clone_size: NA
v_call: TRBV11-2
j_call: TRBJ2-5
cdr3_length: 14
cdr3_aa: CASSLQHLGETQYF
cdr3_nt: TGTGCCAGCAGCTTACAGCACCTCGGGGAGACCCAGTACTTC

d_call: TRBD2
clone_size: NA
v_call: TRBV6-1
j_call: TRBJ2-7
cdr3_length: 13
cdr3_aa: CASWTSGRIEQYF
cdr3_nt: TGTGCCAGCTGGACTAGCGGGAGAATCGAGCAGTACTTC

d_call: NA
clone_size: NA
v_call: TRBV29-1
j_call: TRBJ2-1
cdr3_length: 11
cdr3_aa: CSVDRGLEQFF
cdr3_nt: TGCAGCGTTGATAGGGGGTTGGAGCAGTTCTTC

d_call: NA
clone_size: NA
v_call: TRBV14
j_call: TRBJ1-1
cdr3_length: 13
cdr3_aa: CASSQVSGVEAFF
cdr3_nt: TGTGCCAGCAGCCAAGTGAGCGGGGTCGAAGCTTTCTTT

d_call: TRBD1
clone_size: NA
v_call: TRBV29-1
j_call: TRBJ1-1
cdr3_length: 12
cdr3_aa: CSVGQGGTEAFF
cdr3_nt: TGCAGCGTTGGACAGGGAGGCACTGAAGCTTTCTTT

d_call: NA
clone_size: NA
v_call: TRBV7-9
j_call: TRBJ1-2
cdr3_length: 13
cdr3_aa: CASSWPGEYGYTF
cdr3_nt: TGTGCCAGCAGCTGGCCAGGGGAGTATGGCTACACCTTC

d_call: TRBD1
clone_size: NA
v_call: TRBV28
j_call: TRBJ2-2
cdr3_length: 16
cdr3_aa: CASSLETGGATGELFF
cdr3_nt: TGTGCCAGCAGTTTAGAGACAGGGGGCGCGACCGGGGAGCTGTTTTTT

d_call: NA
clone_size: NA
v_call: TRBV7-9
j_call: TRBJ2-2
cdr3_length: 11
cdr3_aa: CASRFTGELFF
cdr3_nt: TGTGCCAGCAGGTTTACCGGGGAGCTGTTTTTT

d_call: TRBD1
clone_size: few
v_call: TRBV9
j_call: TRBJ1-1
cdr3_length: 13
cdr3_aa: CASSGQGNTEAFF
cdr3_nt: TGTGCCAGCAGCGGACAGGGGAACACTGAAGCTTTCTTT

d_call: NA
clone_size: NA
v_call: TRBV5-6
j_call: TRBJ2-7
cdr3_length: 15
cdr3_aa: CASSRTDSHDYEQYF
cdr3_nt: TGTGCCAGCAGCAGAACAGATTCGCACGACTACGAGCAGTACTTC

d_call: TRBD2
clone_size: NA
v_call: TRBV2
j_call: TRBJ2-1
cdr3_length: 14
cdr3_aa: CASRTSGRYNEQFF
cdr3_nt: TGTGCCAGCAGGACTAGCGGGAGGTACAATGAGCAGTTCTTC

d_call: NA
clone_size: NA
v_call: TRBV7-2
j_call: TRBJ2-7
cdr3_length: 18
cdr3_aa: CASSLGISGTVEIYEQYF
cdr3_nt: TGTGCCAGCAGCTTAGGAATCTCTGGGACCGTAGAAATATACGAGCAGTACTTC

d_call: NA
clone_size: few
v_call: TRBV29-1
j_call: TRBJ2-1
cdr3_length: 13
cdr3_aa: CSVVGGAYNEQFF
cdr3_nt: TGCAGCGTTGTCGGGGGCGCCTACAATGAGCAGTTCTTC

d_call: NA
clone_size: NA
v_call: TRBV10-3
j_call: TRBJ2-5
cdr3_length: 12
cdr3_aa: CAIGGGQETQYF
cdr3_nt: TGTGCCATCGGTGGAGGGCAAGAGACCCAGTACTTC

d_call: NA
clone_size: NA
v_call: TRBV2
j_call: TRBJ1-1
cdr3_length: 12
cdr3_aa: CASRGGDTEAFF
cdr3_nt: TGTGCCAGCAGGGGAGGAGACACTGAAGCTTTCTTT

d_call: TRBD2
clone_size: NA
v_call: TRBV27
j_call: TRBJ2-3
cdr3_length: 17
cdr3_aa: CASSPSSGTTSTDTQYF
cdr3_nt: TGTGCCAGCAGTCCGTCTAGCGGGACTACTAGCACAGATACGCAGTATTTT

d_call: NA
clone_size: NA
v_call: TRBV9
j_call: TRBJ2-6
cdr3_length: 18
cdr3_aa: CASSLGVLPSSGANVLTF
cdr3_nt: TGTGCCAGCAGCCTCGGGGTACTCCCCTCCTCTGGGGCCAACGTCCTGACTTTC

d_call: NA
clone_size: NA
v_call: TRBV20-1
j_call: TRBJ1-2
cdr3_length: 11
cdr3_aa: CSVYRAYGYTF
cdr3_nt: TGCAGTGTTTATCGAGCCTATGGCTACACCTTC

d_call: NA
clone_size: NA
v_call: TRBV7-2
j_call: TRBJ1-2
cdr3_length: 12
cdr3_aa: CASSPAAGGYTF
cdr3_nt: TGTGCCAGCAGCCCCGCAGCCGGGGGCTACACCTTC

d_call: TRBD1
clone_size: NA
v_call: TRBV27
j_call: TRBJ2-3
cdr3_length: 18
cdr3_aa: CASSLLPGQGFSTDTQYF
cdr3_nt: TGTGCCAGCAGTTTACTCCCGGGACAGGGGTTTAGCACAGATACGCAGTATTTT

d_call: TRBD2
clone_size: NA
v_call: TRBV29-1
j_call: TRBJ2-1
cdr3_length: 14
cdr3_aa: CSVFTSGTYNEQFF
cdr3_nt: TGCAGCGTGTTTACTAGCGGGACCTACAATGAGCAGTTCTTC

d_call: NA
clone_size: NA
v_call: TRBV13
j_call: TRBJ2-1
cdr3_length: 12
cdr3_aa: CASSDAGHEQFF
cdr3_nt: TGTGCCAGCAGCGATGCGGGGCATGAGCAGTTCTTC

d_call: TRBD1
clone_size: NA
v_call: TRBV28
j_call: TRBJ1-5
cdr3_length: 17
cdr3_aa: CASSSDRATYSNQPQHF
cdr3_nt: TGTGCCAGCAGTTCGGACAGGGCAACCTATAGCAATCAGCCCCAGCATTTT

d_call: NA
clone_size: NA
v_call: TRBV29-1
j_call: TRBJ2-7
cdr3_length: 12
cdr3_aa: CSVETRSYEQYF
cdr3_nt: TGCAGCGTTGAAACTAGATCCTACGAGCAGTACTTC

d_call: NA
clone_size: NA
v_call: TRBV2
j_call: TRBJ2-5
cdr3_length: 13
cdr3_aa: CASKDEDRETQYF
cdr3_nt: TGTGCCAGCAAGGACGAAGATCGCGAGACCCAGTACTTC

d_call: NA
clone_size: NA
v_call: TRBV4-1
j_call: TRBJ2-4
cdr3_length: 15
cdr3_aa: CASSQDGSTKNIQYF
cdr3_nt: TGCGCCAGCAGCCAAGACGGATCGACCAAAAACATTCAGTACTTC

d_call: NA
clone_size: NA
v_call: TRBV2
j_call: TRBJ2-1
cdr3_length: 12
cdr3_aa: CASSASGLGQFF
cdr3_nt: TGTGCCAGCAGTGCCTCAGGGTTAGGGCAGTTCTTC

d_call: TRBD1
clone_size: NA
v_call: TRBV7-9
j_call: TRBJ2-5
cdr3_length: 14
cdr3_aa: CASSPTGLRETQYF
cdr3_nt: TGTGCCAGCAGCCCGACAGGGCTTAGGGAGACCCAGTACTTC